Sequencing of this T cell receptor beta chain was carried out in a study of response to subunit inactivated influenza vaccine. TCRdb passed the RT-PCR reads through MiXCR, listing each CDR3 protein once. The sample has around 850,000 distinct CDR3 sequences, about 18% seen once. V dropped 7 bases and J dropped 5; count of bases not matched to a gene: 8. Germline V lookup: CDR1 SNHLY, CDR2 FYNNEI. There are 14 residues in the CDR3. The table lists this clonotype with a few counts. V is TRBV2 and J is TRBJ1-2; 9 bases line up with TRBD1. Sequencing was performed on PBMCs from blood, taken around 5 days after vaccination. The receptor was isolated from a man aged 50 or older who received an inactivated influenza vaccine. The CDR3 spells CASTKPGQGYGYTF. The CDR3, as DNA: TGTGCCAGCACCAAGCCGGGACAGGGATATGGCTACACCTTC.